One and the same sample provided the 3 T cell receptor beta chains below, sequenced in a study of blood T cells in healthy people across ages (dated by TCRdb to between 2015 and 2016). The method was 5' RACE. TCRdb names Illumina HiSeq 2500 as the instrument used. A second PCR of about 6 to 11 cycles was run with a J-beta primer mix and a sample-barcoded 5' primer. TCRdb handled the public reads itself, with Q25 trimming in fastp and clone calling in MiXCR, and kept productive beta chains. Identical CDR3 proteins give one entry, which carries the most common genes and DNA. The sample table shows over 450,000 distinct CDR3 sequences, and 24% are seen once. The ten largest clones represent around 10% of the sample. A further study also used this sample, focusing on T cells of mothers and their children.

Sequencing was performed on blood. The receptors come from a boy under 18 in good health.

This clonotype was counted a few times. This chain links TRBV6-1 with TRBJ2-5; D is unclear. The DNA end favors TRBJ2-7, so the J call may be wrong. Germline V gene data show CDR1 as MNHNS and CDR2 as SASEGT. CDR3 size: 13 residues. CDR3 nucleotide sequence: TGTGCCAGCACCCCCCTTGGGGCCTACGAGCAGTACTTC. Translated: CASTPLGAYEQYF.

This clonotype was seen ten or more times. The J gene is TRBJ1-2, the V gene TRBV6-5, with TRBD1 matching over 7 bases. The CDR3 has 21 amino acids. V was clipped by 0 bases and J by 7 bases; unmatched bases: 26. Germline V gene lookup returns CDR1 MNHEY and CDR2 SVGAGI. CDR3 DNA sequence: TGTGCCAGCAGTTACTCCGGGGTTCCTCCGTCCCTCCCTCGAGGGGGCGGTGGCTACACCTTC. Translating gives CASSYSGVPPSLPRGGGGYTF.

The CDR3 region has the DNA TGCGCCAGCAGCCGGACAGGGGGCGCGTTCGATGGCTACACCTTC. Translated, it gives CASSRTGGAFDGYTF. The chain has TRBV4-1 and TRBJ1-2; 11 bases map to TRBD1. V was clipped by 4 bases and J by 6 bases; unmatched bases: 7. Germline CDR1 is MGHRA and CDR2 is YSYEKL. The CDR3 has 15 amino acids.